Listed here is a single TCR beta chain. No antigen is known for it. Primers included in the PCR were 60 Vbeta and 13 Jbeta primers. This table comes from immunoSEQ multiplex PCR, and its TCRdb copy is limited to in-frame clones, with some not included. The sample includes over 90,000 clones, 60% to 85% seen only once; the top ten take 3.5% to 4.5%. The data were obtained in a study of cytomegalovirus exposure and HLA in healthy donors. V was clipped by 0 bases and J by 4 bases; unmatched bases: 1. The CDR3 has 15 amino acids. Germline V lookup: CDR1 SEHNR, CDR2 FQNEAQ (reference sequence). Study outcomes and limitations: Among CMV-associated TCR beta chains, most appeared HLA-restricted in a later analysis.

This clonotype was sampled from a man aged 45-65 years in good health and CMV-seropositive. V is TRBV7-9 and J is TRBJ1-2, with 11 bases that match TRBD1. Sequencing was carried out using PBMCs. The CDR3 DNA reads TGTGCCAGCAGCTTAGCGGACAGGGGGCTCTATGGCTACACCTTC. Translation gives CASSLADRGLYGYTF.